Following are 31 T cell receptor beta chains from one sample sequenced in a study of sequential checkpoint blockade in melanoma. Treatment: randomized to nivolumab then ipilimumab (arm A) or the reverse (arm B). Using immunoSEQ multiplex PCR, the repertoire was profiled, and TCRdb retains in-frame clones only, with some absent. The sample has tens of thousands of clones; nearly 90% are singletons. This sample comprised CD8+ T cells sorted from blood (inferred from file names), obtained from a patient given nivolumab and ipilimumab in sequence. These receptor sequences come from a human donor with melanoma.

This chain uses TRBV7-3 with TRBJ2-1; TRBD2 might be the D (6 bases). The CDR3 sequence is 16 residues long. Trimming took off 5 bases at V and 0 bases at J, with 14 bases between the two ends. Germline assignment: CDR1 SGHTA and CDR2 FQGTGA. The CDR3 reads CASSAGLSSSYNEQFF. The CDR3 DNA sequence: TGTGCCAGCAGCGCGGGACTTTCTAGCTCCTACAATGAGCAGTTCTTC.

The V and J genes are TRBV4-3 and TRBJ2-1; 10 bases align to TRBD2. Germline V gives CDR1 LGHNA, CDR2 YSLEER. V lost 3 bases, J lost 0 bases, and 8 bases stayed unmatched. This CDR3 is built from 18 residues. The CDR3 DNA sequence: TGCGCCAGCAGCCAGGTTATCAGCGGGAGGGACTCCTACAATGAGCAGTTCTTC. Translation gives CASSQVISGRDSYNEQFF.

The chain joins TRBV27 to TRBJ2-1; 9 bases align to TRBD1. This CDR3 contains 13 residues. Looked up from germline, CDR1 is MNHEY and CDR2 is SMNVEV (reference sequence). V was clipped by 6 bases and J by 8 bases; unmatched bases: 5. CDR3 nucleotides: TGTGCCAGCAGCGAGGGACAGGGTTATGAGCAGTTCTTC. Its protein is CASSEGQGYEQFF.

The V call is TRBV30, the J call TRBJ2-5; tentatively, D is TRBD1 (6 bases). The closer fit of TRBJ2-7 to the DNA end suggests the J call may be wrong. CDR1 is GTSNPN and CDR2 is SVGIG in the germline V gene (reference sequence). CDR3 length equals 12 residues. The CDR3 DNA follows: TGTGCCTGGAGCGCCCAGGGGTCCGAGCAGTACTTC. Amino acid sequence: CAWSAQGSEQYF.

The rearrangement links TRBV19 to TRBJ1-1, with a tentative D call TRBD1 (6 bases). CDR3 size: 15 residues. The ends were cut back, 2 bases at V and 1 base at J, with 11 bases in the middle. Looked up from germline, CDR1 is LNHDA and CDR2 is SQIVND (reference sequence). CDR3 amino acids: CASSISGRGNTEAFF. The DNA for the CDR3 is TGTGCCAGTAGTATATCAGGCAGGGGGAACACTGAAGCTTTCTTT. The full variable domain, in which reference TRBV19 and TRBJ1-1 provide the parts outside the CDR3, is DGGITQSPKYLFRKEGQNVTLSCEQNLNHDAMYWYRQDPGQGLRLIYYSQIVNDFQKGDIAEGYSVSREKKESFPLTVTSAQKNPTAFYLCASSISGRGNTEAFFGQGTRLTVV.

This clone was seen only once. This rearrangement joins TRBV4-3 to TRBJ2-1; 11 bases map to TRBD2. Trimming at V came to 3 bases and at J to 7 bases, leaving 2 bases not matched to a gene. The CDR3 length is 14 residues. Germline values: CDR1 LGHNA, CDR2 YSLEER. DNA for the CDR3: TGCGCCAGCAGCCAGGGACTAGCGGCTAATGAGCAGTTCTTC. Its translation is CASSQGLAANEQFF.

V gene TRBV7-6 combines with J gene TRBJ2-1; no clear D. Germline assignment: CDR1 SGHVS and CDR2 FNYEAQ. Trimming pared 4 bases from V and 9 bases from J, leaving 13 bases between. The CDR3 is 13 amino acids. CDR3 DNA: TGTGCCAGCAGCTCAAGCCGCGAAAGTGAGCAGTTCTTC. It encodes CASSSSRESEQFF.

This sequence joins TRBV30 and TRBJ1-2; D possibly corresponds to TRBD1 (6 bases). Trimming cost V 0 bases and J 4 bases, with 15 bases left between them. Germline V gives CDR1 GTSNPN, CDR2 SVGIG (reference sequence). The CDR3 has 15 residues. CDR3 DNA sequence: TGTGCCTGGAGTGTCTCCAACACAGGGCGCTATGGCTACACCTTC. This codes for CAWSVSNTGRYGYTF.

The chain carries TRBV6-6 and TRBJ2-2; 9 bases line up with TRBD1. The CDR3 is made up of 14 amino acids. V shed 4 bases and J 5 bases; nucleotides not matched to a gene: 2. The germline gives CDR1 MNHNY, CDR2 SVGAGI (reference sequence). Here the CDR3 DNA reads TGTGCCAGCAGTTTAGGACAGGGGACCGGGGAGCTGTTTTTT. This translates into CASSLGQGTGELFF.

V gene TRBV15 combines with J gene TRBJ2-1, with TRBD2 matching 16 bases. The CDR3 length is 18 residues. Trimming cost V 5 bases and J 7 bases; bases outside gene matches: 11. Looked up from germline, CDR1 is LNHNV and CDR2 is YYDKDF (reference sequence). CDR3 bases: TGTGCCACCAGCCGTGGGGGACTAGCGGGAGGGCCACGGAATGAGCAGTTCTTC. This gives the protein CATSRGGLAGGPRNEQFF.

CDR3 protein: CASSKPGQGVGNEQFF. The CDR3 nucleotides are TGTGCCAGCAGCAAACCCGGACAGGGGGTCGGCAATGAGCAGTTCTTC. V usage is TRBV9 and J usage is TRBJ2-1; TRBD1 aligns across 10 bases. J was trimmed by 6 bases and V by 4 bases; bases with no gene match: 10. There are 16 residues in the CDR3. Germline V gives CDR1 SGDLS, CDR2 YYNGEE.

Note on this clone: One end of the junction is discordant with germline, which a read error may explain. This chain connects TRBV6-5 to TRBJ1-2; 9 bases fit TRBD1. Germline CDR1 reads MNHEY; CDR2 reads SVGAGI. The CDR3 runs 14 residues. CDR3 sequence reads: CASTPGQGNYGHTF. In DNA form, the CDR3 reads TGTGCCAGCACCCCCGGACAGGGGAACTATGGCCACACCTTC.

The V gene is TRBV5-1, the J gene TRBJ2-7; 8 bases line up with TRBD1. Per the germline V gene, CDR1 is SGHRS and CDR2 is YFSETQ. Trimming took 0 bases from V and 1 from J; bases not matched to a gene: 9. This CDR3 has 17 amino acids. The CDR3 coding sequence is TGCGCCAGCAGCTTGGCCCCGGGACAGGACCTTTCCTACGAGCAGTACGTC. It encodes CASSLAPGQDLSYEQYV.

The genes are TRBV5-6 and TRBJ1-2; no definite D call. V was clipped by 1 base and J by 3 bases, with 10 bases between them. The CDR3 consists of 14 residues. Per the germline V gene, CDR1 is SGHDT and CDR2 is YYEEEE. The CDR3 spells CASSLWQADYGYTF. The CDR3 nucleotides read TGTGCCAGCAGCTTGTGGCAGGCAGACTATGGCTACACCTTC.

V is TRBV9 and J is TRBJ2-7, with D possibly being TRBD2 (7 bases). This CDR3 contains 15 residues. V was clipped by 0 bases and J by 2 bases, with 12 bases between them. Germline assignment: CDR1 SGDLS and CDR2 YYNGEE. The CDR3 DNA reads as TGTGCCAGCAGCGTAGGGGGGGGCGGAACCTACGAGCAGTACTTC. This translates into CASSVGGGGTYEQYF.

This chain joins TRBV15 and TRBJ1-5, with 8 bases fitting TRBD1. CDR1 is LNHNV and CDR2 is YYDKDF in the germline V gene (reference sequence). The CDR3 is 15 residues long. V shed 1 base, J shed 7 bases, and the junction held 6 bases outside the gene matches. CDR3 residues: CATSRGLQGAQPQHF. CDR3 coding DNA: TGTGCCACCAGCAGAGGGCTCCAGGGGGCCCAGCCCCAGCATTTT.

The chain carries TRBV10-1 and TRBJ2-5, with TRBD2 matching 7 bases. The V gene end was trimmed by 0 bases and the J gene end by 3 bases; junction bases not matched to a gene: 4. CDR1 and CDR2 from the germline V gene are WNHNN and SYGVQD (reference sequence). This CDR3 region has 15 residues. CDR3 region: CASSESRREKETQYF. CDR3 DNA: TGCGCCAGCAGTGAGTCCAGGCGGGAGAAAGAGACCCAGTACTTC.

Notes on this clone: The limits of the CDR3 on the DNA are not certain, so only TCRdb's listed CDR3 is given. The chain uses TRBV12-1 and TRBJ2-1; the D call in the table, TRBD2, was not verified against the DNA. TRBV12-1 corresponds to a pseudogene. The CDR3 is 20 residues long, ends included. Here the CDR3 reads CASSFGNGLAGVSPYNEQFF.

The V and J genes are TRBV5-1 and TRBJ1-5, with D tentatively TRBD1 (5 bases). The CDR3 extends over 15 amino acids. Trimming cost V 0 bases and J 2 bases, with 9 bases left between them. Germline-derived CDR1 and CDR2 are SGHRS and YFSETQ. CDR3 sequence reads: CASSLEATGNQPQHF. The CDR3 coding sequence is TGCGCCAGCAGCTTGGAGGCGACAGGCAATCAGCCCCAGCATTTT.

This clone has only one observation. The rearrangement joins TRBV28 to TRBJ1-2; 9 bases line up with TRBD1. Germline CDR1 and CDR2: MDHEN and SYDVKM. V lost 4 bases and J lost 8; bases outside the gene matches: 11. The CDR3 runs 15 residues. The CDR3 DNA sequence: TGTGCCAGCAGTTCGAGGGACAGGGAGGTCTGGGGCTACACCTTC. Residues: CASSSRDREVWGYTF.

The genes are TRBV6-4 and TRBJ2-2, with TRBD1 matching 10 bases. With 1 base clipped from V and 0 bases from J, the junction kept 2 bases outside the gene matches. The length of the CDR3 is 17 residues. From germline, CDR1 is MRHNA and CDR2 SNTAGT. The DNA of the CDR3 is TGTGCCAGCAGTGACTGGGGACAGGGGACGAACACCGGGGAGCTGTTTTTT. It translates to CASSDWGQGTNTGELFF.

The rearrangement links TRBV7-8 to TRBJ2-7; 8 nucleotides align to TRBD1. Germline V CDR1 and CDR2: SGHVS, FQNEAQ. The junction had 4 bases not matched to a gene; V was cut back by 1 base and J by 5 bases. The CDR3 consists of 14 residues. The CDR3 nucleotides read TGTGCCAGCAGCTTAGGCAGGGGGCTGAACGAGCAGTACGTC. The encoded protein is CASSLGRGLNEQYV.

The V and J genes are TRBV18 and TRBJ1-2, with 7 bases identical to TRBD1. CDR1 and CDR2 from the germline V gene are KGHSH and LQKENI. This CDR3 region has 18 residues. V lost 2 bases and J lost 0; bases outside the gene matches: 12. As DNA, the CDR3 is TGTGCCAGCTCACCATTCCACGAGGGACAGCAAGCTAACTATGGCTACACCTTC. Amino acid sequence: CASSPFHEGQQANYGYTF.

V usage is TRBV4-1 and J usage is TRBJ2-3; 11 bases agree with TRBD1. Trimming removed 4 bases from V and 4 bases from J; junction bases left unmatched: 4. CDR3 size: 15 residues. From germline, CDR1 is MGHRA and CDR2 YSYEKL. The CDR3 is CASSPGQGAADTQYF. In nucleotides, the CDR3 is TGCGCCAGCAGCCCTGGACAGGGGGCCGCAGATACGCAGTATTTT.

The chain uses TRBV9 and TRBJ2-7, with D hard to call. Germline CDR1 SGDLS, CDR2 YYNGEE. Trimming shortened V by 3 bases and J by 2 bases, and 12 bases separated the two germline ends. The CDR3 length is 14 residues. The CDR3 spells CASSAQAAPYEQYF. The CDR3 DNA follows: TGTGCCAGCAGCGCGCAGGCTGCGCCCTACGAGCAGTACTTC.

The rearrangement links TRBV5-4 to TRBJ2-2, with a tentative D call TRBD1 (5 bases). With 3 bases removed from V and 4 bases from J, the gap between germline ends came to 10 bases. Per the germline V gene, CDR1 is SGHNT and CDR2 is YYREEE (reference sequence). The CDR3 spans 14 residues. CDR3 sequence: CASSYLQGTGELFF. CDR3 DNA: TGTGCCAGCAGCTACCTCCAGGGCACCGGGGAGCTGTTTTTT. Complete variable domain (other parts from reference TRBV5-4 and TRBJ2-2): ETGVTQSPTHLIKTRGQQVTLRCSSQSGHNTVSWYQQALGQGPQFIFQYYREEENGRGNFPPRFSGLQFPNYSSELNVNALELDDSALYLCASSYLQGTGELFFGEGSRLTVL.

The rearrangement links TRBV28 to TRBJ1-3; D is possibly TRBD1 (6 bases). CDR3 length equals 13 residues. The ends were cut back, 5 bases at V and 3 bases at J, with 8 bases in the middle. Germline CDR1 and CDR2: MDHEN and SYDVKM. The CDR3 DNA follows: TGTGCCAGCAGTCCGACAGGTGGAAACACCATATATTTT. Its translation is CASSPTGGNTIYF.

The V and J genes are TRBV19 and TRBJ1-1, with TRBD1 matching 9 bases. J was trimmed by 5 bases and V by 6 bases; bases with no gene match: 7. CDR3 length equals 14 residues. Germline assignment: CDR1 LNHDA and CDR2 SQIVND (reference sequence). For the CDR3, the DNA is TGTGCCAGTAGAGCCTGGACAGGGGAGACTGAAGCTTTCTTT. This encodes CASRAWTGETEAFF.

This chain connects TRBV9 to TRBJ2-3, with D perhaps matching TRBD2 (6 bases). This CDR3 has 17 amino acids. Germline values: CDR1 SGDLS, CDR2 YYNGEE. Between the trimmed V and J ends, which lost 0 bases and 1 base, there was a span of 15 bases. CDR3 sequence: CASSVASGRGRTDTQYF. CDR3 nucleotide sequence: TGTGCCAGCAGCGTAGCTTCGGGGCGGGGTCGCACAGATACGCAGTATTTT.

The chain has TRBV6-6 and TRBJ2-7; 10 bases are a match to TRBD2. CDR3 length: 14 amino acids. V gave up 6 bases and J gave up 7 bases; unmatched junction bases: 9. CDR1 is MNHNY and CDR2 is SVGAGI in the germline V gene (reference sequence). CDR3 in DNA: TGTGCCAGCAGCACCCTAGCGGGAGAGGGGGAGCAGTACGTC. This gives the protein CASSTLAGEGEQYV.

V usage is TRBV27 and J usage is TRBJ2-1; 14 bases line up with TRBD2. This CDR3 comprises 17 residues. The junction had 11 bases not matched to a gene; V was cut back by 3 bases and J by 10 bases. From germline, CDR1 is MNHEY and CDR2 SMNVEV (reference sequence). The CDR3 DNA reads TGTGCCAGCAGTTTCCCGAGACTAGCGGGAGGGCCAGGGGAGCAGTTCTTC. Translation: CASSFPRLAGGPGEQFF.